These 32 T cell receptor beta chains were all obtained from the same sample, sequenced in a study of T cells after yellow fever vaccination (dated by TCRdb to between 2018 and 2021). The treatment or condition label here, explained by the study, means: live attenuated yellow fever vaccine strain. The library was produced with 5' RACE. These reads were obtained on an Illumina HiSeq 2500. Through fastp at Q25 and MiXCR, TCRdb rebuilt clones from the public reads, retaining in-frame beta chains. Under each unique CDR3 protein, matching rows form one entry showing the most common genes and DNA. For this sample the table gives around 530,000 distinct CDR3 sequences, of which 17% were detected only once. The ten largest clones take up approximately 15% of the sample. The sample was PBMCs, taken 4 to 6 days after the first yellow fever vaccination. The source of these receptors is a man younger than 35 who received the YFV17D yellow fever vaccine.

In its sample, this clonotype was seen a few times. J is TRBJ2-1 and V is TRBV20-1; D not resolved. This CDR3 has 10 amino acids. Germline-derived CDR1 and CDR2 are DFQATT and SNEGSKA (reference sequence). With 8 bases removed from V and 1 base from J, the gap between germline ends came to 3 bases. The CDR3 protein is CSPSYNEQFF. In DNA, the CDR3 is TGCAGTCCGTCCTACAATGAGCAGTTCTTC.

The chain carries TRBV18 and TRBJ2-3; 8 bases are shared with TRBD2. This CDR3 is 17 amino acids long. V was clipped by 3 bases and J by 6 bases; unmatched bases: 14. CDR1 and CDR2 (germline): KGHSH, LQKENI. This CDR3 is CASSPFVRRGAQDTQYF. CDR3 DNA: TGTGCCAGCTCACCCTTTGTCCGGCGGGGGGCACAGGATACGCAGTATTTT.

The chain couples TRBV12-3 or TRBV12-4 to TRBJ1-1; D ambiguous. Trimming shortened V by 6 bases and J by 3 bases, and 8 bases separated the two germline ends. This CDR3 has 12 residues. CDR3 DNA sequence: TGTGCCAGCAGCCGCTGGGACACTGAAGCTTTCTTT. Protein: CASSRWDTEAFF.

The rearrangement joins TRBV10-3 to TRBJ2-7, with TRBD1 matching 7 bases. CDR3 length equals 11 residues. Germline CDR1 is ENHRY and CDR2 is SYGVKD. J lost 5 bases, V lost 7 bases, and 2 bases had no gene match. The CDR3 DNA reads as TGTGCCATCAAAGGGGGCGACGAGCAGTACTTC. Translated: CAIKGGDEQYF.

V gene TRBV5-1 combines with J gene TRBJ1-1; 11 bases map to TRBD1. Unmatched junction bases numbered 14, after V lost 3 bases and J lost 4 bases. Germline V gene data show CDR1 as SGHRS and CDR2 as YFSETQ. The CDR3 consists of 18 residues. DNA of the CDR3: TGCGCCAGCAGCTCCACCGGAATGGACAGGGGGCTTGGCACTGAAGCTTTCTTT. Encoded protein: CASSSTGMDRGLGTEAFF.

The chain is built from TRBV5-1 and TRBJ1-1, with TRBD1 matching 7 bases. Germline CDR1 SGHRS, CDR2 YFSETQ. The CDR3 has 14 residues. The V gene end was trimmed by 5 bases and the J gene end by 4 bases; junction bases not matched to a gene: 8. In DNA, the CDR3 is TGCGCCAGCAGTAATAATGACAGGGCCACTGAAGCTTTCTTT. Its translation: CASSNNDRATEAFF. Looking up the rest from reference TRBV5-1 and TRBJ1-1 gives the full variable domain: KAGVTQTPRYLIKTRGQQVTLSCSPISGHRSVSWYQQTPGQGLQFLFEYFSETQRNKGNFPGRFSGRQFSNSRSEMNVSTLELGDSALYLCASSNNDRATEAFFGQGTRLTVV.

The rearrangement links TRBV5-1 to TRBJ2-1; the D gene could be TRBD1 or TRBD2 (6 bases each). The CDR3 is made up of 13 amino acids. Germline assignment: CDR1 SGHRS and CDR2 YFSETQ. V lost 7 bases to trimming and J lost 8 bases, with 16 bases between them. CDR3 residues: CASGTRGPDEQFF. CDR3 bases: TGCGCCAGCGGAACCCGGGGGCCGGATGAGCAGTTCTTC.

This clonotype has a count of ten or more. This sequence joins TRBV7-2 and TRBJ2-7; D is unresolved. CDR1 and CDR2 (germline): SGHTA, FQGNSA. This CDR3 region has 12 residues. Trimming shortened V by 2 bases and J by 3 bases, and 5 bases separated the two germline ends. CDR3 bases: TGTGCCAGCAGCTTAAACCTCTACGAGCAGTACTTC. As protein: CASSLNLYEQYF. Complete variable domain (other parts from reference TRBV7-2 and TRBJ2-7): GAGVSQSPSNKVTEKGKDVELRCDPISGHTALYWYRQSLGQGLEFLIYFQGNSAPDKSGLPSDRFSAERTGGSVSTLTIQRTQQEDSAVYLCASSLNLYEQYFGPGTRLTVT.

J is TRBJ1-6 and V is TRBV12-5, with D unresolved. V lost 2 bases to trimming and J lost 9 bases, with 8 bases between them. This CDR3 contains 13 residues. The germline gives CDR1 LGHNT, CDR2 FRNRAP. For the CDR3, the DNA is TGTGCTAGTGGTTTGCGTAGTATTTCACCCCTCCACTTT. As protein: CASGLRSISPLHF.

This clonotype appeared a few times. In DNA, the CDR3 is TGTGCCAGCAGCTTACGGGCGGCAGAGACCCAGTACTTC. This codes for CASSLRAAETQYF. The chain has TRBV7-6 and TRBJ2-5; D remains ambiguous. The CDR3 runs 13 residues. Germline V gives CDR1 SGHVS, CDR2 FNYEAQ. Trimming stripped 2 bases from V and 4 bases from J, with 8 bases between.

The genes are TRBV7-2 and TRBJ1-1, with TRBD1 matching over 9 bases. Germline loops: CDR1 SGHTA, CDR2 FQGNSA. The V gene end was trimmed by 4 bases and the J gene end by 11 bases; junction bases not matched to a gene: 8. The CDR3 consists of 13 residues. Here the CDR3 DNA reads TGTGCCAGCAGCTCCTGGGACAGGGTGAAGGCTTTCTTT. Translated: CASSSWDRVKAFF. Together with reference TRBV7-2 and TRBJ1-1, the CDR3 gives the full variable domain: GAGVSQSPSNKVTEKGKDVELRCDPISGHTALYWYRQSLGQGLEFLIYFQGNSAPDKSGLPSDRFSAERTGGSVSTLTIQRTQQEDSAVYLCASSSWDRVKAFFGQGTRLTVV.

The genes are TRBV7-9 and TRBJ1-5; unclear D gene. Germline loops: CDR1 SEHNR, CDR2 FQNEAQ (reference sequence). Trimming removed 3 bases from V and 4 bases from J, with 10 bases in between. The CDR3 loop spans 14 amino acids. CDR3 loop: CASSLGGRNQPQHF. The CDR3 DNA reads TGTGCCAGCAGCTTGGGCGGAAGGAATCAGCCCCAGCATTTT.

This clonotype was counted at least ten times. The V call is TRBV3-1, the J call TRBJ2-4; 12 bases agree with TRBD2. The germline gives CDR1 LGHDT, CDR2 YNNKEL (reference sequence). The CDR3 length is 16 residues. Losses at the gene ends were 4 bases for V and 6 bases for J; bases not matched to a gene: 7. Here the CDR3 reads CASSPQTSGGSNIQYF. Here the CDR3 DNA reads TGTGCCAGCAGCCCGCAGACTAGCGGGGGATCAAACATTCAGTACTTC.

There are a few counts of this clonotype. This chain uses TRBV11-2 with TRBJ2-2; D is unresolved. Germline CDR1 reads SGHAT; CDR2 reads FQNNGV. The CDR3 spans 11 residues. Trimming left V 5 bases short and J 8 bases short, with 6 bases between. CDR3 DNA sequence: TGTGCCAGCAGCCGGATGGGGGAGCTGTTTTTT. It encodes CASSRMGELFF.

The table lists this clonotype with a few counts. The chain links TRBV7-8 to TRBJ2-1; 10 positions match TRBD2. The CDR3 covers 16 residues. The V and J ends lost 0 bases and 6 bases, in that order; junction bases with no gene match: 5. Germline lookup yields CDR1 SGHVS and CDR2 FQNEAQ. CDR3 sequence (DNA): TGTGCCAGCAGCTTAGCGGGGACTAGCGCCCTCAATGAGCAGTTCTTC. Translated: CASSLAGTSALNEQFF.

In its sample, this clonotype was seen many times. The V and J genes are TRBV10-2 and TRBJ1-4, with 12 bases that match TRBD1. The germline V gene encodes CDR1 WSHSY and CDR2 SAAADI. This CDR3 comprises 15 residues. V dropped 3 bases and J dropped 7; count of bases not matched to a gene: 3. Here the CDR3 reads CASSDLGQGAEKLFF. The CDR3, as DNA: TGCGCCAGCAGTGATTTGGGACAGGGGGCTGAAAAACTGTTTTTT.

The V gene is TRBV7-2, the J gene TRBJ2-3; 12 bases agree with TRBD2. The CDR3 is 17 residues long. V was pared by 5 bases and J by 3 bases, with 9 bases of the junction left unmatched. Germline loops: CDR1 SGHTA, CDR2 FQGNSA. CDR3 in amino acids: CASSLTSGGIRTDTQYF. CDR3 bases: TGTGCCAGCAGCCTGACTAGCGGGGGAATCCGAACAGATACGCAGTATTTT.

The chain is built from TRBV6-5 and TRBJ2-1; D is perhaps TRBD1 (6 bases). Germline values: CDR1 MNHEY, CDR2 SVGAGI. V lost 3 bases to trimming and J lost 2 bases, with 11 bases between them. The CDR3 runs to 15 residues. The CDR3 DNA is TGTGCCAGCAGTTATTCCCAGGGGCCCTACAATGAGCAGTTCTTC. It encodes CASSYSQGPYNEQFF.

This chain links TRBV10-2 with TRBJ1-1; no reliable D call. This CDR3 has 14 residues. Looked up from germline, CDR1 is WSHSY and CDR2 is SAAADI. Trimming stripped 5 bases from V and 3 bases from J, with 13 bases between. CDR3 nucleotide sequence: TGCGCCAGCAGTACCGTGAAGACGTACACTGAAGCTTTCTTT. Translating gives CASSTVKTYTEAFF.

The rearrangement joins TRBV21-1 to TRBJ2-1; TRBD1, the table's D call, was not compared with the DNA. TRBV21-1 corresponds to a pseudogene. This CDR3 has 15 residues. The CDR3: CASTPRGVPYNEQFF. The CDR3 region has the DNA TGTGCCAGCACCCCTAGGGGGGTCCCCTACAATGAGCAGTTCTTC.

J is TRBJ1-2 and V is TRBV2; the D gene is possibly TRBD1 (5 bases). The CDR3 extends over 12 amino acids. Looked up from germline, CDR1 is SNHLY and CDR2 is FYNNEI. Deletions cut 8 bases from V and 8 bases from J, with 15 bases between. CDR3 sequence reads: CASWRGAMGYTF. As DNA, the CDR3 is TGTGCCAGCTGGAGGGGCGCTATGGGCTACACCTTC.

This clonotype was found a few times. CDR3 protein: CASSRQDANTGELFF. The CDR3 DNA is TGTGCCAGCAGCCGACAGGACGCGAACACCGGGGAGCTGTTTTTT. V and J are TRBV7-2 and TRBJ2-2; maybe TRBD1 (6 bases). The ends were cut back, 5 bases at V and 0 bases at J, with 10 bases in the middle. There are 15 residues in the CDR3. The germline gives CDR1 SGHTA, CDR2 FQGNSA. The full variable domain, with the rest looked up from reference TRBV7-2 and TRBJ2-2, is GAGVSQSPSNKVTEKGKDVELRCDPISGHTALYWYRQSLGQGLEFLIYFQGNSAPDKSGLPSDRFSAERTGGSVSTLTIQRTQQEDSAVYLCASSRQDANTGELFFGEGSRLTVL.

The V and J genes are TRBV6-1 and TRBJ2-7; TRBD1 might be the D (7 bases). Trimming shortened V by 6 bases and J by 0 bases, and 18 bases separated the two germline ends. Germline V gene data show CDR1 as MNHNS and CDR2 as SASEGT. CDR3 length: 16 residues. The CDR3 DNA sequence: TGTGCCAGCAGCCAGGGGGGAGTAATAAGCTCCTACGAGCAGTACGTC. Residues: CASSQGGVISSYEQYV.

This clonotype was seen a few times. This chain connects TRBV27 to TRBJ1-6; 8 bases map to TRBD1. Germline CDR1 and CDR2: MNHEY and SMNVEV (reference sequence). V trimming: 3 bases; J trimming: 10 bases; junction bases outside the gene matches: 5. The CDR3 spans 14 residues. DNA for the CDR3: TGTGCCAGCAGTTTCAGGGGGCGTGGATCACCCCTCCACTTT. This translates into CASSFRGRGSPLHF.

The DNA of the CDR3 is TGTGCCACCGGGGCCGCGACTCCTAACACTGAAGCTTTCTTT. Translating gives CATGAATPNTEAFF. The chain links TRBV6-1 to TRBJ1-1; the D gene is possibly TRBD1 (5 bases). The CDR3 covers 14 residues. CDR1 is MNHNS, CDR2 SASEGT, per germline. V was trimmed by 10 bases and J by 2 bases, leaving 17 bases between them.

The genes are TRBV3-1 and TRBJ2-5, with 7 bases identical to TRBD1. The V segment lost 4 bases and the J segment 3 bases; nucleotides outside the gene matches: 8. The CDR3 runs to 15 residues. Germline CDR1 is LGHDT and CDR2 is YNNKEL (reference sequence). The CDR3 DNA reads as TGTGCCAGCAGCCGAAATCTCGGACAGGAAGAGACCCAGTACTTC. It specifies CASSRNLGQEETQYF.

The J gene is TRBJ2-5, the V gene TRBV12-3 or TRBV12-4; 8 nucleotides align to TRBD2. J was trimmed by 5 bases and V by 0 bases; bases with no gene match: 5. The CDR3 contains 15 residues. DNA for the CDR3: TGTGCCAGCAGTTTAGCCCGGGGGGGTGGCGAGACCCAGTACTTC. It is translated as CASSLARGGGETQYF.

Only a few counts were recorded for this clonotype. CDR3: CASSLGRTANTEAFF. The CDR3 nucleotides read TGTGCCAGCAGCTTAGGAAGGACAGCGAACACTGAAGCTTTCTTT. The V gene is TRBV7-6, the J gene TRBJ1-1; perhaps TRBD1 as D (6 bases). With 1 base removed from V and 1 base from J, the gap between germline ends came to 10 bases. The CDR3 is 15 amino acids. The V gene's germline CDR1 is SGHVS and CDR2 FNYEAQ.

The chain joins TRBV7-2 to TRBJ1-5; no definite D call. The germline V gene encodes CDR1 SGHTA and CDR2 FQGNSA. This CDR3 spans 15 amino acids. Trimming pared 4 bases from V and 2 bases from J, leaving 12 bases between. CDR3 DNA sequence: TGTGCCAGCAGCTCCGGGAGCGGGGGCAATCAGCCCCAGCATTTT. This sequence encodes CASSSGSGGNQPQHF.

The chain joins TRBV7-8 to TRBJ1-3; no definite D call. The germline gives CDR1 SGHVS, CDR2 FQNEAQ. The CDR3 contains 15 residues. The V gene lost 5 bases and the J gene lost 1 base, with 12 bases spanning the gap. The CDR3 DNA reads TGTGCCAGCAGCCCGACCCGAATATCTGGAAACACCATATATTTT. It encodes CASSPTRISGNTIYF.

The genes are TRBV9 and TRBJ2-7; D assignment may be TRBD1 or TRBD2 (6 bases each). The V end was cut by 3 bases, the J end by 2 bases, with 15 bases between. The CDR3 contains 15 residues. Per the germline V gene, CDR1 is SGDLS and CDR2 is YYNGEE. The CDR3 loop reads CASSEGGGRAYEQYF. The CDR3 nucleotides are TGTGCCAGCAGCGAGGGGGGAGGTCGGGCCTACGAGCAGTACTTC.

This clonotype was detected a few times. V is TRBV28 and J is TRBJ1-1; the D gene is possibly TRBD1 (6 bases). The ends were cut back, 8 bases at V and 3 bases at J, with 13 bases in the middle. This CDR3 has 13 residues. CDR1 MDHEN and CDR2 SYDVKM come from the germline V gene. CDR3 amino acids: CASETGPYTEAFF. Written as DNA, the CDR3 is TGTGCCAGCGAAACAGGGCCTTACACTGAAGCTTTCTTT.